What follows is one TCR beta chain and its context. The data are from a study of blood T cell repertoires in COVID-19. Turning to the study itself: Acute and convalescent COVID-19 samples came from the United States, Italy and Spain. PBMCs, B-cell-depleted T cells, or T cells were the source of the cDNA or gDNA that made up the material.

In the source study's methods: Amplifying reference gene primers gave estimates of nucleated cell counts. TCRdb's copy holds only in-frame clones and misses some; the assay was immunoSEQ multiplex PCR. The DNA was the basis for D and trimming; V, J and clone size are from that table. The sample lists fewer than 250,000 clones; roughly nine tenths were seen once. The CDR3 runs 15 residues. The J segment lost 2 bases and the V segment lost 3 bases, leaving 6 bases of the junction unmatched. Germline assignment: CDR1 MNHEY and CDR2 SVGAGI. The chain uses TRBV6-5 and TRBJ2-7; 8 positions match TRBD1. What was sequenced was peripheral blood. This receptor was obtained from a woman aged 70-85 years with acute or convalescent COVID-19. CDR3 amino acids: CASSYMDRAPYEQYF. The CDR3 nucleotides are TGTGCCAGCAGTTATATGGACAGGGCCCCCTACGAGCAGTACTTC.